This T cell receptor beta chain was recovered during a study of T cell responses to AZD1222 COVID-19 vaccine. Overall study findings and caveats: Elevations in Spike-specific TCR breadth and depth followed administration of two AZD1222 doses.

Sequencing used immunoSEQ multiplex PCR; TCRdb keeps in-frame clones, though not all of them. Among hundreds of thousands of clones, under 95% were seen once, and the ten largest hold less than 1.2%. The count of this clone is one. The antigen remains unidentified. CDR1 is SQVTM, CDR2 ANQGSEA, per germline. This CDR3 has 15 amino acids. The trim removed 3 bases at V and 4 bases at J, leaving 9 bases unmatched. The receptor comes from an adult in good health. V gene TRBV29-1 combines with J gene TRBJ1-2, with 9 nucleotides matching TRBD1. This specimen was peripheral blood, taken on day 0 of MenACWY control vaccination. The CDR3, as DNA: TGCAGCGTTGACGAGGCGGGACAGGGAGGCTATGGCTACACCTTC. Protein sequence: CSVDEAGQGGYGYTF. Full variable domain (missing parts from reference TRBV29-1 and TRBJ1-2): SAVISQKPSRDICQRGTSLTIQCQVDSQVTMMFWYRQQPGQSLTLIATANQGSEATYESGFVIDKFPISRPNLTFSTLTVSNMSPEDSSIYLCSVDEAGQGGYGYTFGSGTRLTVV.